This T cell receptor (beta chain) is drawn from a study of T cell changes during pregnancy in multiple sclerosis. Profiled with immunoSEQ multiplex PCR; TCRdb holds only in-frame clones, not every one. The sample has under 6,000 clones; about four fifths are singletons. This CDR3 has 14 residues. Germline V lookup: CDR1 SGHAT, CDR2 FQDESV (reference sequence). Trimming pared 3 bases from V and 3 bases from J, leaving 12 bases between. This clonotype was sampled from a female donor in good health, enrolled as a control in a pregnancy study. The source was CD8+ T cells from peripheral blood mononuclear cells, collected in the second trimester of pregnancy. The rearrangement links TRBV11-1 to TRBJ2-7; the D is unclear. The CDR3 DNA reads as TGTGCCAGCAGCTTTCCGGGTCTCAGCTACGAGCAGTACTTC. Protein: CASSFPGLSYEQYF.